Detailed here is one T cell receptor beta chain. Antigen specificity is unknown. Then a second PCR, running roughly 6 to 11 cycles, was carried out with a sample-barcoded 5' primer and a J-beta primer mix. Each CDR3 protein is one row after TCRdb ran MiXCR on the 5' RACE reads. The profile shows around 620,000 distinct CDR3 sequences, 25% to 30% of them singletons. The source of the sample is a study of blood T cells in healthy people across ages. Notes on the study in general: There were more naive CD4+ cells and higher diversity in long-lived donors than in aged donors.

Germline CDR1 reads MNHEY; CDR2 reads SVGEGT. V lost 6 bases and J lost 9, with 11 bases in between. The CDR3 is made up of 11 amino acids. This clonotype originated in a woman aged 65 to 85 in good health. V usage is TRBV6-2 or TRBV6-3 and J usage is TRBJ1-1, with a weak D call TRBD1 (5 bases). The sequenced sample was blood. CDR3 bases: TGTGCCAGCAGGATTCCAGGGAAAGCTTTCTTT. This gives the protein CASRIPGKAFF.